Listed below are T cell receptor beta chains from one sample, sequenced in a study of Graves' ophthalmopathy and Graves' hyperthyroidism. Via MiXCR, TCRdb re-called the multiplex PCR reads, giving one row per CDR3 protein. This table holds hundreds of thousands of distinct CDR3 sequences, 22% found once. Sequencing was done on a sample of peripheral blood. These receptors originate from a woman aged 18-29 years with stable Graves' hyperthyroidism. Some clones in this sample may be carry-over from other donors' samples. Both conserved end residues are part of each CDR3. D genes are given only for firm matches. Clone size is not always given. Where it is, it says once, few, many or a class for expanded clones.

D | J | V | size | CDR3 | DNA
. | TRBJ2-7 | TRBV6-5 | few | CASSYGGGAYEQYF | TGTGCCAGCAGTTACGGAGGCGGGGCCTACGAGCAGTACTTC
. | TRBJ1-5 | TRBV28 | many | CASSFSLGDRPQHF | TGTGCCAGCAGTTTTTCCCTTGGCGATCGGCCCCAGCATTTT
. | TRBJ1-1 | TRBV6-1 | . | CASCPSPGVTEAFF | TGTGCCAGCTGTCCTTCCCCTGGGGTGACTGAAGCTTTCTTC
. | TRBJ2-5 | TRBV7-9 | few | CASSPRDISQETQYF | TGTGCCAGCAGCCCCCGGGACATCAGTCAAGAGACCCAGTACTTC
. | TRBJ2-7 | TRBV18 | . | CASSPPAGAIYEQYF | TGTGCCAGCTCACCACCCGCAGGGGCTATTTACGAGCAGTACTTC
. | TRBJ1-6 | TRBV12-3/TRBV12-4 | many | CASSFFVLIDSPLHF | TGTGCCAGCAGTTTTTTTGTGTTAATAGATTCACCCCTCCACTTT
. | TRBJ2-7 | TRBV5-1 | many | CASTLGRQGFYEQYF | TGCGCCAGCACCCTAGGGAGGCAGGGATTTTACGAGCAGTACTTC
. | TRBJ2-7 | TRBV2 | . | CASRGGLTYEQYF | TGTGCCAGCAGAGGGGGACTCACCTACGAGCAGTACTTC
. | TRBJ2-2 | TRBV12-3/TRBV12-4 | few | CASSFARNTGELFF | TGTGCCAGCAGTTTTGCCAGAAACACCGGGGAGCTGTTTTTT
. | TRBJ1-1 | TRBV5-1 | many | CASSLGRGYTEAFF | TGCGCCAGCAGCTTGGGGCGAGGGTACACTGAAGCTTTCTTT
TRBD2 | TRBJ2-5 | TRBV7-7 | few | CASSSLAGGRETQYF | TGTGCTAGCAGCTCACTAGCGGGGGGAAGAGAGACCCAGTACTTC
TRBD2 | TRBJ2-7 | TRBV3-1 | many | CASSRSWREVYEQYF | TGTGCCAGCAGCCGGAGTTGGCGGGAGGTATACGAGCAGTACTTC
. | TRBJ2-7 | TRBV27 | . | CASSGASSYDQYF | TGTGCCAGCAGCGGGGCTAGCTCCTACGATCAGTACTTC
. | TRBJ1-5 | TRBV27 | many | CASSLSRASNQPQHF | TGTGCCAGCAGTTTAAGCAGGGCTAGCAATCAGCCCCAGCATTTT
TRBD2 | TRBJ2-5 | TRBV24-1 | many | CATSGGKAGRGETQYF | TGTGCCACCAGTGGAGGAAAGGCAGGGAGGGGAGAGACCCAGTACTTC
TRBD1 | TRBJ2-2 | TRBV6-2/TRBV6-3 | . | CASRTHRGIGTGELFF | TGTGCCAGCAGAACCCACAGGGGGATCGGCACCGGGGAGCTGTTTTTT
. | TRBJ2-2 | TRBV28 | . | CASAVNGGLANTGELFF | TGTGCCAGCGCTGTTAACGGCGGACTGGCGAACACCGGGGAGCTGTTTTTT
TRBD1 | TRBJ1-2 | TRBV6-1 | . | CASSEVGQGPYGYTF | TGTGCCAGCAGTGAAGTGGGACAGGGCCCTTATGGCTACACCTTC
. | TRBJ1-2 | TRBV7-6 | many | CASSLSGIYGYTF | TGTGCCAGCAGCTTATCCGGAATCTATGGCTACACCTTC
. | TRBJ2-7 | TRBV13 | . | CASSLGPGISYEQYF | TGTGCCAGCAGCTTAGGCCCTGGTATCTCCTACGAGCAGTACTTC
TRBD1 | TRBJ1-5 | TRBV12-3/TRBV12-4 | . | CASSHGQGAGNQPQHF | TGTGCCAGCAGCCACGGACAGGGAGCGGGCAATCAGCCCCAGCATTTT
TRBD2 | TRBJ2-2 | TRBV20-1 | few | CSASGLGGSGELFF | TGCAGTGCTAGCGGACTAGGAGGTTCCGGGGAGCTGTTTTTT
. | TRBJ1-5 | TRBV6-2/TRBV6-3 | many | CASSYHSGPQHF | TGTGCCAGCAGTTACCATTCTGGTCCCCAGCATTTT
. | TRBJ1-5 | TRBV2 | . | CASSEEETTRGNQPQHF | TGTGCCAGCAGTGAAGAGGAGACAACCCGAGGAAATCAGCCCCAGCATTTT
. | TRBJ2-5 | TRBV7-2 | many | CASSLEPDGPQYF | TGTGCCAGCAGCTTAGAGCCGGACGGGCCCCAGTACTTC
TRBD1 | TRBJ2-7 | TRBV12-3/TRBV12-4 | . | CASSLGQRTELLSYEQYF | TGTGCCAGCAGTTTGGGACAGCGGACCGAACTCCTATCCTACGAGCAGTACTTC
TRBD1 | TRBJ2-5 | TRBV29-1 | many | CSAPGQGGETQYF | TGCAGCGCTCCGGGACAGGGGGGGGAGACCCAGTACTTC
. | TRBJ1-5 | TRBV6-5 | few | CASSYNRGAHQPQHF | TGTGCCAGCAGTTACAACCGAGGGGCGCATCAGCCCCAGCATTTT
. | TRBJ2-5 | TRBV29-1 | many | CSVVRNQETQYF | TGCAGCGTTGTGCGGAACCAAGAGACCCAGTACTTC
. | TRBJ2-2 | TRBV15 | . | CATSRPGGDPSNTGELFF | TGTGCCACCAGCAGACCTGGAGGGGACCCCTCGAACACCGGGGAGCTGTTTTTT
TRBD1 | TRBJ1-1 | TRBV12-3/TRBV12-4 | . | CASSDRTGVGTEAFF | TGTGCCAGCAGTGACCGAACAGGGGTTGGCACTGAAGCTTTCTTT
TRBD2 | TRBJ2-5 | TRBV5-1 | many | CASSLERSGINQETQYF | TGCGCCAGCAGCTTGGAGCGGAGCGGGATAAACCAAGAGACCCAGTACTTC
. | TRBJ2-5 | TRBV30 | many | CAWSKLVETQYF | TGTGCCTGGAGTAAGTTGGTAGAGACCCAGTACTTC
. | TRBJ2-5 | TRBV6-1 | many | CASGGPPETQYF | TGTGCCAGCGGAGGACCTCCCGAGACCCAGTACTTC
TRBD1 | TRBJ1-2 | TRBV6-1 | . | CASSDKGTGDGYTF | TGTGCCAGCAGTGATAAGGGGACAGGGGATGGCTACACCTTC
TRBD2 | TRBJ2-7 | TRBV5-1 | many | CASTRTSGGNEQYF | TGCGCCAGCACCCGGACTAGCGGGGGCAACGAGCAGTACTTC
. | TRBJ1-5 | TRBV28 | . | CASSLRTLGQPQHF | TGTGCCAGCAGTTTGAGGACCCTTGGTCAGCCCCAGCATTTT